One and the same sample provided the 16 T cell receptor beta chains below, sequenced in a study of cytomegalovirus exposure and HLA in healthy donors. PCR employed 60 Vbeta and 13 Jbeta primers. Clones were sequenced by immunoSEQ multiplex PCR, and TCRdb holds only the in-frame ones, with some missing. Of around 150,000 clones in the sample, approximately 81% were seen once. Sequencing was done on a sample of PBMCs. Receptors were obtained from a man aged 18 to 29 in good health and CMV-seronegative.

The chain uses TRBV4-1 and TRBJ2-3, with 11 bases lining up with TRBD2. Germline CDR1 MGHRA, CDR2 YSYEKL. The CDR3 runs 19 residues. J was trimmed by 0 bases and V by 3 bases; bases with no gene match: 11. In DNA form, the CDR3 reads TGCGCCAGCAGCCACTCGCCTAGCGGGGGGCTTTTCAGCACAGATACGCAGTATTTT. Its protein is CASSHSPSGGLFSTDTQYF.

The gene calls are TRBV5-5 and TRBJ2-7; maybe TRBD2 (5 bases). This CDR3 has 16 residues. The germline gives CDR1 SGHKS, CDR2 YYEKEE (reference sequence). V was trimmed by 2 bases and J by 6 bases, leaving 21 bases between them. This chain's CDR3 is CASSLGRALFPSEQYF. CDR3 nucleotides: TGTGCCAGCAGCTTAGGGCGGGCCCTCTTCCCCTCCGAGCAGTACTTC.

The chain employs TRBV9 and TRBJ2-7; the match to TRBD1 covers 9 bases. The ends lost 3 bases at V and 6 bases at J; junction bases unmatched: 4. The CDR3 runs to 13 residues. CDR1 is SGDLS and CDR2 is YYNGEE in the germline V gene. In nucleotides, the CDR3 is TGTGCCAGCAGCGCGGGACAGGGAGGCGAGCAGTACTTC. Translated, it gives CASSAGQGGEQYF.

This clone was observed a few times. The chain's CDR3 is CASGTSGSYEQYF. The DNA of the CDR3 is TGTGCCAGTGGGACTAGCGGGAGTTACGAGCAGTACTTC. The chain joins TRBV19 to TRBJ2-7; 14 bases map to TRBD2. The V gene end was trimmed by 8 bases and the J gene end by 4 bases; junction bases not matched to a gene: 1. Per the germline V gene, CDR1 is LNHDA and CDR2 is SQIVND (reference sequence). This CDR3 has 13 residues. Full variable domain (missing parts from reference TRBV19 and TRBJ2-7): DGGITQSPKYLFRKEGQNVTLSCEQNLNHDAMYWYRQDPGQGLRLIYYSQIVNDFQKGDIAEGYSVSREKKESFPLTVTSAQKNPTAFYLCASGTSGSYEQYFGPGTRLTVT.

The CDR3 bases are TGTGCCAGCAGTTCAGCCTGGACAGGGAATTTAGAGACCCAGTACTTC. It yields the protein CASSSAWTGNLETQYF. The chain links TRBV28 to TRBJ2-5, with TRBD1 matching over 8 bases. There are 16 residues in the CDR3. Germline V CDR1 and CDR2: MDHEN, SYDVKM. The junction had 11 bases not matched to a gene; V was cut back by 4 bases and J by 4 bases.

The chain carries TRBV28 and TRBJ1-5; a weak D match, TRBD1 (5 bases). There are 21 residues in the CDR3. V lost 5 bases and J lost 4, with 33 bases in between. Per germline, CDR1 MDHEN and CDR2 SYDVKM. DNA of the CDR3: TGTGCCAGCAGTCCCTCGGGCAGGGCAGCTACCCGCCCCACGTTAAATCAGCCCCAGCATTTT. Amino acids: CASSPSGRAATRPTLNQPQHF.

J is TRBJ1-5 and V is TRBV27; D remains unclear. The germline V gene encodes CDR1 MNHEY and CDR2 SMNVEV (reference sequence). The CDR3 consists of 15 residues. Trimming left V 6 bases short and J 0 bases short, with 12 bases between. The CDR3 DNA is TGTGCCAGCAGCGCAGGACTTTATAGCAATCAGCCCCAGCATTTT. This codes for CASSAGLYSNQPQHF.

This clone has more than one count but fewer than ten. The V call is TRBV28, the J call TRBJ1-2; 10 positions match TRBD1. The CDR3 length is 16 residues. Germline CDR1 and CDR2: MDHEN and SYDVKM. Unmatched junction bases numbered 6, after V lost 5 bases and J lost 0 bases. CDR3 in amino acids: CASSLGQGDSNYGYTF. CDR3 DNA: TGTGCCAGCAGTCTTGGACAGGGGGATTCTAACTATGGCTACACCTTC.

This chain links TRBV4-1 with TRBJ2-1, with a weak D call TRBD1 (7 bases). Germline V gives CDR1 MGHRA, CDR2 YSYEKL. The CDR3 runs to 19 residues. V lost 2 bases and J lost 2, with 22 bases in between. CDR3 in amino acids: CASSQMTGTGRWTYNEQFF. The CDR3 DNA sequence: TGCGCCAGCAGCCAAATGACAGGGACGGGGAGGTGGACCTACAATGAGCAGTTCTTC.

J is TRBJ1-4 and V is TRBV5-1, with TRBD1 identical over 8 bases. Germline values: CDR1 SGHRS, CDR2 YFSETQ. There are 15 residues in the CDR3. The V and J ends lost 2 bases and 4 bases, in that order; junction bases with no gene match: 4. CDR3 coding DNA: TGCGCCAGCAGCTTCGGGACAGGAGGTAATGAAAAACTGTTTTTT. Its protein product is CASSFGTGGNEKLFF.

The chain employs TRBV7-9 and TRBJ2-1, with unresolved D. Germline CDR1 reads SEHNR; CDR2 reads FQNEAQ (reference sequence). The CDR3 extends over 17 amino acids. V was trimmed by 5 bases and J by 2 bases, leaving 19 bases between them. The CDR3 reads CASSLPLRSPPYNEQFF. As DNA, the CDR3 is TGTGCCAGCAGCCTCCCACTGAGATCCCCTCCCTACAATGAGCAGTTCTTC.

CDR3 region: CASSLREVDTQYF. The CDR3 DNA sequence: TGTGCCAGCAGCCTCCGGGAGGTGGATACGCAGTATTTT. The chain links TRBV2 to TRBJ2-3; 7 bases match TRBD2. CDR3 length: 13 residues. Germline CDR1 reads SNHLY; CDR2 reads FYNNEI. Losses at the gene ends were 6 bases for V and 6 bases for J; bases not matched to a gene: 6. Full variable domain (missing parts from reference TRBV2 and TRBJ2-3): EPEVTQTPSHQVTQMGQEVILRCVPISNHLYFYWYRQILGQKVEFLVSFYNNEISEKSEIFDDQFSVERPDGSNFTLKIRSTKLEDSAMYFCASSLREVDTQYFGPGTRLTVL.

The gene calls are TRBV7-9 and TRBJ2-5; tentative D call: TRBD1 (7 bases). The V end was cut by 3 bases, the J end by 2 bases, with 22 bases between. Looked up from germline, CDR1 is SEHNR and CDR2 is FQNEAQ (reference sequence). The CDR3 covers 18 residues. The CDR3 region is CASSFLRGDRDFQETQYF. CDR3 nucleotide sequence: TGTGCCAGCAGCTTCCTTAGGGGTGACAGGGACTTTCAAGAGACCCAGTACTTC. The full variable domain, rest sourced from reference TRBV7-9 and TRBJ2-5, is DTGVSQNPRHKITKRGQNVTFRCDPISEHNRLYWYRQTLGQGPEFLTYFQNEAQLEKSRLLSDRFSAERPKGSFSTLEIQRTEQGDSAMYLCASSFLRGDRDFQETQYFGPGTRLLVL.

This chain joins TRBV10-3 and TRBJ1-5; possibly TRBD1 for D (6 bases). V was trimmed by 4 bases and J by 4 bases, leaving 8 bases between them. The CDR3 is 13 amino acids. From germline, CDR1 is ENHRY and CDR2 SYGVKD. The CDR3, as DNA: TGTGCCATCAGTGGACAGGTTAATCAGCCCCAGCATTTT. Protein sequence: CAISGQVNQPQHF.

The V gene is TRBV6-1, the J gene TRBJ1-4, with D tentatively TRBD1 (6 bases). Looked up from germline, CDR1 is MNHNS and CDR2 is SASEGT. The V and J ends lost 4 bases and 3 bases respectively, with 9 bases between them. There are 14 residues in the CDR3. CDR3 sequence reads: CASSGGQPNEKLFF. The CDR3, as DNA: TGTGCCAGCAGTGGCGGACAGCCTAATGAAAAACTGTTTTTT.

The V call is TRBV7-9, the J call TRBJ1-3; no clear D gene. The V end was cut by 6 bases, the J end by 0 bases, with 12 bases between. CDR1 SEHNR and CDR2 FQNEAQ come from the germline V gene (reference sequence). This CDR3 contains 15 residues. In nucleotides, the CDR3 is TGTGCCAGCAGTCCCCGACGGAGCTCTGGAAACACCATATATTTT. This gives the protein CASSPRRSSGNTIYF. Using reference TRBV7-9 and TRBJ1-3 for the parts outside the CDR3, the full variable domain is DTGVSQNPRHKITKRGQNVTFRCDPISEHNRLYWYRQTLGQGPEFLTYFQNEAQLEKSRLLSDRFSAERPKGSFSTLEIQRTEQGDSAMYLCASSPRRSSGNTIYFGEGSWLTVV.